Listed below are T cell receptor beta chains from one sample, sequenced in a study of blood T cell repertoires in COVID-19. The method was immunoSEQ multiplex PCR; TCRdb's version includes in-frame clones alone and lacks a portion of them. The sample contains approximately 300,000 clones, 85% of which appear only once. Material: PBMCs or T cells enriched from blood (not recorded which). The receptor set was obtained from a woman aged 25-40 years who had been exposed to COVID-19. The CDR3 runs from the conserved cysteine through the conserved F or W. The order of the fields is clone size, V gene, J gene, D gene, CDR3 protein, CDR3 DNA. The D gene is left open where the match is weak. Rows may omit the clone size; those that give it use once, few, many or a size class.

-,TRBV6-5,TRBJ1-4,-,CASNSGTFEKLFF,TGTGCCAGCAATTCCGGGACATTTGAAAAACTGTTTTTT
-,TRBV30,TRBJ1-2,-,CAWSVRGMNGYTF,TGTGCCTGGAGTGTACGGGGGATGAATGGCTACACCTTC
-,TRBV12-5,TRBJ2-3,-,CASGLGTSTDTQYF,TGTGCTAGTGGTTTAGGGACTAGCACAGATACGCAGTATTTT
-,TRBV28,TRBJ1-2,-,CASSLGQNYGYTF,TGTGCCAGCAGTTTAGGGCAAAACTATGGCTACACCTTC
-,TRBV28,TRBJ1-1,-,CASSSGQTNTEAFF,TGTGCCAGCAGCTCAGGACAGACGAACACTGAAGCTTTCTTT
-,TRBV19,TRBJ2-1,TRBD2,CASSKTSGTYNEQFF,TGTGCCAGTAGTAAGACTAGCGGAACCTACAATGAGCAGTTCTTC
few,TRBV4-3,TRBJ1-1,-,CASSRSLNTEAFF,TGCGCCAGCAGCCGTAGCCTGAACACTGAAGCTTTCTTT
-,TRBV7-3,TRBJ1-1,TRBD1,CASSLSGTGGTEAFF,TGTGCCAGCAGCTTGAGCGGGACAGGGGGCACTGAAGCTTTCTTT
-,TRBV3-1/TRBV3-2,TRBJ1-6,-,CASSLGSDSPLHF,TGTGCCAGCAGCCTCGGGAGTGATTCACCCCTCCACTTT
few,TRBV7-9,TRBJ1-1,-,CASSLIPVNTEAFF,TGTGCCAGCAGCTTAATCCCCGTTAACACTGAAGCTTTCTTT
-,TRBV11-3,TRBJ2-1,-,CASSSGMEQFF,TGTGCCAGCAGCTCCGGGATGGAGCAGTTCTTC
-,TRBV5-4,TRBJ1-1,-,CASSLGANTEAFF,TGTGCCAGCAGCTTGGGGGCGAACACTGAAGCTTTCTTT
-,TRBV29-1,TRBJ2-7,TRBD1,CSVDGTDRVGYEQYF,TGCAGCGTTGACGGTACGGACAGGGTAGGTTACGAGCAGTACTTC
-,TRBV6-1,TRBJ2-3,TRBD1,CASSEANRGLTDTQYF,TGTGCCAGCAGTGAAGCGAACAGGGGGCTGACAGATACGCAGTATTTT
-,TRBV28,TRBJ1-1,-,CASTNRLEAFF,TGTGCCAGCACCAACAGGCTTGAAGCTTTCTTT
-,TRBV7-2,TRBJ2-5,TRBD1,CASIAGTGRQTQYF,TGTGCCAGTATTGCAGGGACAGGGCGTCAGACCCAGTACTTC
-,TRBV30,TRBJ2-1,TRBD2,CAWSTSGSGEQFF,TGTGCCTGGAGCACTAGCGGGAGCGGAGAGCAGTTCTTC
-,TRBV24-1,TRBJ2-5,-,CATSDATEETQYF,TGTGCCACCAGTGATGCGACTGAAGAGACCCAGTACTTC
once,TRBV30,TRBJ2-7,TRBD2,CARGSVAGVSYEQYF,TGTGCCAGAGGAAGTGTAGCGGGAGTATCCTACGAGCAGTACTTC
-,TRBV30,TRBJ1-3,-,CAWSVQGGSRGNTIYF,TGTGCCTGGAGTGTACAAGGGGGAAGTAGGGGAAACACCATATATTTT
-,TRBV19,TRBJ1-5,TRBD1,CASNRQGVYSNQPQHF,TGTGCCAGTAATAGACAGGGGGTCTATAGCAATCAGCCCCAGCATTTT
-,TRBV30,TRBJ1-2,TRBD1,CAWSVTGAYGYTF,TGTGCCTGGAGCGTCACAGGGGCCTATGGCTACACCTTC
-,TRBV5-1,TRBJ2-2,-,CASSFQGSGELFF,TGCGCCAGCAGCTTCCAGGGTTCCGGGGAGCTGTTTTTT
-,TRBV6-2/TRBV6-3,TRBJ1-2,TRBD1,CASSPFGQASNYGYTF,TGTGCCAGCAGCCCTTTCGGACAGGCTTCTAACTATGGCTACACCTTC
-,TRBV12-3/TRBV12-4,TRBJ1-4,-,CASSLRVNEKLFF,TGTGCCAGCAGTCTACGGGTTAATGAAAAACTGTTTTTT
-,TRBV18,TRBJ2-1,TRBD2,CASSTRLAGSYNEQFF,TGTGCCAGCTCGACCAGGCTAGCGGGTTCCTACAATGAGCAGTTCTTC
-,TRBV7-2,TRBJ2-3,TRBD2,CASSLGLAGRDTQYF,TGTGCCAGCAGCTTGGGACTAGCGGGGCGAGATACGCAGTATTTT
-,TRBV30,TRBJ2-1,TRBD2,CAWRYSGRPYNEQFF,TGTGCCTGGAGATATAGCGGGAGACCCTACAATGAGCAGTTCTTC
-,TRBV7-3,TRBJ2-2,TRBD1,CASSRSTGAPPGELFF,TGTGCCAGCAGCCGTAGTACAGGGGCTCCCCCCGGGGAGCTGTTTTTT
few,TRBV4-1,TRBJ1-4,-,CASSQDRANEKLFF,TGCGCCAGCAGCCAAGACAGGGCTAATGAAAAACTGTTTTTT
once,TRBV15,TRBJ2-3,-,CATRETSSDTQYF,TGTGCCACCAGGGAAACTAGTTCAGATACGCAGTATTTT
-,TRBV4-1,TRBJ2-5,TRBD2,CASSQAGGGARETQYF,TGCGCCAGCAGCCAAGCGGGCGGGGGGGCCCGGGAGACCCAGTACTTC
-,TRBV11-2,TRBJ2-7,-,CASSWNQGPYEQYF,TGTGCCAGCAGCTGGAACCAGGGGCCATACGAGCAGTACTTC
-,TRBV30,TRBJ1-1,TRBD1,CALDRVTEAFF,TGTGCCTTAGACAGGGTCACTGAAGCTTTCTTT
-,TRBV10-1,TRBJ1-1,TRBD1,CASSERVGQFLLNTEAFF,TGCGCCAGCAGTGAGCGGGTGGGACAGTTTCTCTTGAACACTGAAGCTTTCTTT
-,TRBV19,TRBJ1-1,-,CASSIIGRESEAFF,TGTGCCAGTAGTATTATCGGACGGGAATCTGAAGCTTTCTTT
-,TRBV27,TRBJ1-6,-,CASSSPSSGNSPLHF,TGTGCCAGCAGTTCTCCAAGTTCGGGGAATTCACCCCTCCACTTT
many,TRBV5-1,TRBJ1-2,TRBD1,CASSRTGENYGYTF,TGCGCCAGCAGCCGGACAGGGGAGAACTATGGCTACACCTTC
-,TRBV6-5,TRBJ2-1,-,CASINNEQFF,TGTGCCAGCATAAACAATGAGCAGTTCTTC
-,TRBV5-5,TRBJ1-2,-,CASSLEPGYGYTF,TGTGCCAGCAGCTTGGAGCCAGGCTATGGCTACACCTTC
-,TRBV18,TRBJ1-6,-,CASSPRDRSNSPLHF,TGTGCCAGCTCACCTCGCGACAGGAGCAATTCACCCCTCCACTTT
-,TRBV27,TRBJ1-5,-,CASSLGYLEGQPQHF,TGTGCCAGCAGTTTGGGCTACCTTGAGGGTCAGCCCCAGCATTTT
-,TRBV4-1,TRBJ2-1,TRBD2,CASSQGPGTNPYNEQFF,TGCGCCAGCAGCCAAGGCCCGGGGACTAATCCCTACAATGAGCAGTTCTTC
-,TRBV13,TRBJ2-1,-,CASSLVGGEQFF,TGTGCCAGCAGCTTAGTTGGTGGCGAGCAGTTCTTC
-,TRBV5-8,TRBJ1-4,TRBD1,CASSFGTGSNEKLFF,TGTGCCAGCAGCTTTGGGACAGGGTCTAATGAAAAACTGTTTTTT
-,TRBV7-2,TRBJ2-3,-,CASSLGQITDTQYF,TGTGCCAGCAGCTTAGGGCAGATCACAGATACGCAGTATTTT
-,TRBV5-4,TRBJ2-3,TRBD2,CASSTGTSGRTDTQYF,TGTGCCAGCAGCACGGGGACTAGCGGGAGGACAGATACGCAGTATTTT
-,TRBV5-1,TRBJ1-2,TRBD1,CASSMTTGGDGYTF,TGCGCCAGCAGCATGACGACAGGGGGCGATGGCTACACCTTC
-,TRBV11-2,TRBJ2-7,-,CASSLFAQSQGGYEQYF,TGTGCCAGCAGCTTGTTCGCCCAGTCCCAGGGCGGATACGAGCAGTACTTC
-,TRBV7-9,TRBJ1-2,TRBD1,CASSLVSSRGNGYTF,TGTGCCAGCAGCTTAGTGTCGTCCAGGGGGAATGGCTACACCTTC
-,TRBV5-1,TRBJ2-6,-,CASSLGASGANVLTF,TGCGCCAGCAGCTTGGGGGCCTCTGGGGCCAACGTCCTGACTTTC
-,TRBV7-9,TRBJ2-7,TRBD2,CASSKPGTSGRDYEQYF,TGTGCCAGCAGCAAACCTGGGACTAGCGGGAGGGACTACGAGCAGTACTTC